This note documents a single TCR beta chain sequence. The junction had 5 bases not matched to a gene; V was cut back by 6 bases and J by 4 bases. The CDR3 runs to 15 residues. The germline V gene encodes CDR1 MNHEY and CDR2 SVGAGI. The cohort comprised adults aged 18 to 89 years residing in about two dozen US areas. Assignment of participants to cohorts was predicated upon participant-reported clinical history. The data were taken from a study of blood T cell repertoires in COVID-19. Overall study: COVID-19 samples collected from the United States, Italy and Spain covered acute and convalescent phases. T cells, B-cell-depleted T cells, or PBMCs supplied cDNA or gDNA.

Data came from immunoSEQ multiplex PCR; TCRdb stores just in-frame clones and leaves some out. The table includes around 160,000 clones, over 70% detected once. Sequencing was carried out using PBMCs or T cells enriched from blood (not recorded which). The J gene is TRBJ1-6, the V gene TRBV6-5; TRBD1 aligns across 8 bases. The sequence derives from a woman in her fifties or sixties who had recovered from COVID-19. The CDR3: CASRRQGTYNSPLHF. The CDR3 DNA follows: TGTGCCAGCAGGCGACAGGGGACTTATAATTCACCCCTCCACTTT.